The text below deals with one T cell receptor beta chain. Its specificity is not known. Time point indicated: cycle 4 day 1 (C4D1), after 5 to 7 weeks of nivolumab. The patients all showed relapse after autologous stem cell transplantation, while their brentuximab vedotin exposure varied. Magnetic negative selection of thawed PBMCs yielded the CD8+ T cells. Best response was recorded as complete response, partial response or progressive disease. These data belong to a study of PD-1 blockade in classical Hodgkin lymphoma. As for the study in general: Patients were infused with nivolumab 3 mg/kg every 2 weeks.

Findings and caveats of the study: TCR diversity in CD4+, not CD8+, cells rose significantly by C4D1. Newly diagnosed patients were reported to exhibit reduced baseline TCR diversity relative to healthy donors.

The repertoire was sequenced with immunoSEQ multiplex PCR; TCRdb's copy has only in-frame clones and lacks some. The sample has 4,000 or so clones, roughly three fifths seen once. Sample: CD8+ T cells from blood, taken before the fourth cycle of nivolumab. The sequence was obtained from a human donor with classical Hodgkin lymphoma.

CDR3 residues: CASSLIGADRVNEKLFF. In DNA, the CDR3 is TGCGCCAGCAGCTTGATAGGGGCGGACAGGGTTAATGAAAAACTGTTTTTT. V usage is TRBV5-1 and J usage is TRBJ1-4; the match to TRBD1 covers 8 bases. In germline, CDR1 is SGHRS, CDR2 YFSETQ. The CDR3 contains 17 residues. The V and J ends lost 1 base and 4 bases, in that order; junction bases with no gene match: 9.